These 12 T cell receptor beta chains came from one sample sequenced in a study of cytomegalovirus exposure and HLA in healthy donors. PCR amplification relied on 60 Vbeta primers (plus 13 Jbeta primers). Profiled with immunoSEQ multiplex PCR; TCRdb holds only in-frame clones, not every one. The sample lists some 180,000 clones, 70% to 75% occurring once. The sequenced sample was PBMCs. The receptors shown here come from a male donor in good health and CMV-seronegative.

Turning to this clone: The junction shows a germline mismatch at one end, possibly a read error. The chain links TRBV6-6 to TRBJ2-3, with 9 bases that match TRBD1. The germline V gene encodes CDR1 MNHNY and CDR2 SVGAGI (reference sequence). The CDR3 runs 15 residues. The CDR3, as DNA: TGTGCCAGCAGACGCCCGGGACAGGGATTTGATAGGCAGTATTTT. This codes for CASRRPGQGFDRQYF.

The chain recombines TRBV28 with TRBJ2-3; perhaps TRBD2 as D (5 bases). V was trimmed by 8 bases and J by 6 bases, leaving 6 bases between them. Germline values: CDR1 MDHEN, CDR2 SYDVKM. This CDR3 is 10 amino acids long. In DNA, the CDR3 is TGTGCCAGCCGGAGGGATACGCAGTATTTT. Translation: CASRRDTQYF.

The chain links TRBV11-2 to TRBJ2-1, with 10 bases lining up with TRBD2. V shed 2 bases, J shed 9 bases, and the junction held 10 bases outside the gene matches. This CDR3 is 16 amino acids long. Germline V lookup: CDR1 SGHAT, CDR2 FQNNGV. The CDR3 nucleotides read TGTGCCAGCAGCTTATGGGCTAGCGGGAGTTGGGCTGAGCAGTTCTTC. Its translation: CASSLWASGSWAEQFF.

The chain carries TRBV12-5 and TRBJ1-3; TRBD1 matches 9 bases. Germline V CDR1 and CDR2: LGHNT, FRNRAP. This CDR3 region has 15 residues. The J segment lost 4 bases and the V segment lost 7 bases, leaving 8 bases of the junction unmatched. The DNA of the CDR3 is TGTGCTAGTGCCCGCGGACAGGGGACCGGAAACACCATATATTTT. It encodes CASARGQGTGNTIYF.

The chain is built from TRBV30 and TRBJ1-1, with D possibly TRBD1 on 6 matching bases. Germline V gene sequence: CDR1 GTSNPN, CDR2 SVGIG (reference sequence). Trimming removed 5 bases from V and 4 bases from J, with 8 bases in between. This CDR3 spans 11 amino acids. This chain's CDR3 is CAWRGATEAFF. For the CDR3, the DNA is TGTGCCTGGCGGGGGGCCACTGAAGCTTTCTTT. Full variable domain (outside the CDR3, taken from reference TRBV30 and TRBJ1-1): SQTIHQWPATLVQPVGSPLSLECTVEGTSNPNLYWYRQAAGRGLQLLFYSVGIGQISSEVPQNLSASRPQDRQFILSSKKLLLSDSGFYLCAWRGATEAFFGQGTRLTVV.

The chain is built from TRBV4-2 and TRBJ1-3, with D possibly TRBD1 on 6 matching bases. The ends were cut back, 1 base at V and 2 bases at J, with 21 bases in the middle. Germline-derived CDR1 and CDR2 are LGHNA and YNFKEQ. The CDR3 has 19 amino acids. CDR3 in DNA: TGTGCCAGCAGCCAAGTGGCAGGGCTACAGGGAGTAACTGGAAACACCATATATTTT. Translated: CASSQVAGLQGVTGNTIYF.

Written as DNA, the CDR3 is TGCGCCAGCAGCCAAGATTATAGCGGGGACACCATATATTTT. Encoded protein: CASSQDYSGDTIYF. V usage is TRBV4-1 and J usage is TRBJ1-3; D uncertain. The CDR3 runs 14 residues. V was cut by 0 bases and J by 8 bases, with 11 bases left in between. CDR1 MGHRA and CDR2 YSYEKL come from the germline V gene.

The chain couples TRBV6-5 to TRBJ1-5; D gene unclear. Looked up from germline, CDR1 is MNHEY and CDR2 is SVGAGI. CDR3 length equals 14 residues. V lost 2 bases and J 0 bases, leaving 5 bases between the germline ends. The CDR3 region is CASSYGTSNQPQHF. CDR3 sequence (DNA): TGTGCCAGCAGTTACGGCACTAGCAATCAGCCCCAGCATTTT.

The chain employs TRBV27 and TRBJ1-5; 7 bases are shared with TRBD1. Germline V CDR1 and CDR2: MNHEY, SMNVEV (reference sequence). After removal of 6 bases from V and 1 base from J, the junction contained 12 bases not matched to a gene. CDR3 length: 17 amino acids. The chain's CDR3 is CASSHRGPRGSNQPQHF. The CDR3 DNA is TGTGCCAGCAGCCACAGGGGACCCCGAGGGAGCAATCAGCCCCAGCATTTT.

This clone has more than one count but fewer than ten. This sequence joins TRBV7-9 and TRBJ1-2; TRBD1 agrees at 10 bases. The junction had 3 bases not matched to a gene; V was cut back by 1 base and J by 4 bases. The CDR3 spans 15 residues. Germline-derived CDR1 and CDR2 are SEHNR and FQNEAQ (reference sequence). This chain's CDR3 is CASSLVGQGIYGYTF. The CDR3 region has the DNA TGTGCCAGCAGCTTAGTGGGACAGGGGATCTATGGCTACACCTTC.

Regarding this clone: Relative to the germline gene, one junction end is altered; a read error may explain this. J is TRBJ2-7 and V is TRBV29-1; no firm D call. Germline lookup yields CDR1 SQVTM and CDR2 ANQGSEA. The CDR3 length is 12 residues. The chain's CDR3 is CSVEDFGNTRNF. CDR3 coding DNA: TGCAGCGTTGAAGATTTCGGTAATACGAGGAACTTC.

This rearrangement joins TRBV5-1 to TRBJ1-1, with D possibly TRBD1 on 6 matching bases. In germline, CDR1 is SGHRS, CDR2 YFSETQ. This CDR3 is 15 amino acids long. Trimming took 0 bases from V and 2 from J, leaving 11 bases between them. Here the CDR3 reads CASSLGGTSNTEAFF. In DNA form, the CDR3 reads TGCGCCAGCAGCTTGGGGGGGACAAGTAACACTGAAGCTTTCTTT.